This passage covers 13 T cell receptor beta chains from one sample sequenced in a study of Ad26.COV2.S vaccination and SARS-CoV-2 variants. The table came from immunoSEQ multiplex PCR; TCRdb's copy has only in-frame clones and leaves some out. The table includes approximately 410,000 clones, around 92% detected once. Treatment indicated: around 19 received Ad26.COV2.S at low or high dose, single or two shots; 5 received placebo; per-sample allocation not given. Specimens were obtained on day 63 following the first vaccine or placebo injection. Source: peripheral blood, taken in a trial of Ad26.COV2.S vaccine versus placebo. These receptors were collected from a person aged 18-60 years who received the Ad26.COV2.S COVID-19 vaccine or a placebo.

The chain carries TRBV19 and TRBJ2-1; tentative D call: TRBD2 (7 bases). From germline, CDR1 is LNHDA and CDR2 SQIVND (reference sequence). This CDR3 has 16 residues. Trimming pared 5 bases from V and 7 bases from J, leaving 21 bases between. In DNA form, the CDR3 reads TGTGCCAGTAGTCCCTCCCCCGGGGGGCTATGGAATGAGCAGTTCTTC. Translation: CASSPSPGGLWNEQFF.

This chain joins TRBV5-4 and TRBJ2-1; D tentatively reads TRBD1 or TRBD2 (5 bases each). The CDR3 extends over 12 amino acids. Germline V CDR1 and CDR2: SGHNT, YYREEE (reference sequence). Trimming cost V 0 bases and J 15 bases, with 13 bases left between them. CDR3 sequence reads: CASSLAGTASFF. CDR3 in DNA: TGTGCCAGCAGCTTGGCCGGGACCGCGTCGTTCTTC.

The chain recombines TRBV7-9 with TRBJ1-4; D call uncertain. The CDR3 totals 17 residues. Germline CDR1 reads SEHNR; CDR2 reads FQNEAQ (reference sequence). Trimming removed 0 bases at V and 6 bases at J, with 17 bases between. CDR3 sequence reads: CASSLAGRGSGYEKLFF. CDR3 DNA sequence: TGTGCCAGCAGCTTAGCGGGTCGAGGGTCAGGATATGAAAAACTGTTTTTT.

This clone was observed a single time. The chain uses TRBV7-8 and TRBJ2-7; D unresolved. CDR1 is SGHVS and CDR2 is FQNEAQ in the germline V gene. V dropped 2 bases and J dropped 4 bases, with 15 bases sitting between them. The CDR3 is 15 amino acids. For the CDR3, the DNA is TGTGCCAGCAGCTTAAAGCTCGGCTACCTTTACGAGCAGTACTTC. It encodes CASSLKLGYLYEQYF. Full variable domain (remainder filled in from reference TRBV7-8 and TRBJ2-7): GAGVSQSPRYKVAKRGQDVALRCDPISGHVSLFWYQQALGQGPEFLTYFQNEAQLDKSGLPSDRFFAERPEGSVSTLKIQRTQQEDSAVYLCASSLKLGYLYEQYFGPGTRLTVT.

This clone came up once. The CDR3 spells CASSIGVGANYGYTF. CDR3 DNA sequence: TGTGCCAGTAGTATAGGCGTAGGGGCTAACTATGGCTACACCTTC. This sequence joins TRBV19 and TRBJ1-2, with a weak D call TRBD1 (5 bases). Trimming pared 1 base from V and 0 bases from J, leaving 9 bases between. CDR1 is LNHDA and CDR2 is SQIVND in the germline V gene (reference sequence). The CDR3 runs to 15 residues.

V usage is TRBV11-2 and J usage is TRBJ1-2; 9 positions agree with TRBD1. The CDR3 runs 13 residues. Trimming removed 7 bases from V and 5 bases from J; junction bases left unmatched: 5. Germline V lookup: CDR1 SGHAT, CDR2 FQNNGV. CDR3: CASTRGQGYGYTF. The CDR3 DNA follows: TGTGCCAGCACCAGGGGACAGGGATATGGCTACACCTTC. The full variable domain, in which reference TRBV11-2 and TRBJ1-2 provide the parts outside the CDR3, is EAGVAQSPRYKIIEKRQSVAFWCNPISGHATLYWYQQILGQGPKLLIQFQNNGVVDDSQLPKDRFSAERLKGVDSTLKIQPAKLEDSAVYLCASTRGQGYGYTFGSGTRLTVV.

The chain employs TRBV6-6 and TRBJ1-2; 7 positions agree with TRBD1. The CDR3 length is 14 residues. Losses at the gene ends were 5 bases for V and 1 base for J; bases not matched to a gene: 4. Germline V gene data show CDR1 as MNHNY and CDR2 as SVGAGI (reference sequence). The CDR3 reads CASSGGTDNYGYTF. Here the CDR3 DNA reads TGTGCCAGCAGTGGAGGGACAGATAACTATGGCTACACCTTC.

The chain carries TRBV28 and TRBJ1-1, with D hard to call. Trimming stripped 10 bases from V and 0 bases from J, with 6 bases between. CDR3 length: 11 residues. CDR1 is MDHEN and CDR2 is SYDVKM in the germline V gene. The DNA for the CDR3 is TGTGCCACGAGTATGAACACTGAAGCTTTCTTT. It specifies CATSMNTEAFF.

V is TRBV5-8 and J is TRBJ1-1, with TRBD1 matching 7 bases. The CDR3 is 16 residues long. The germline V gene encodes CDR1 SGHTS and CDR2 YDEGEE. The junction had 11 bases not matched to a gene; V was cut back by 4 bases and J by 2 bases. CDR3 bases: TGTGCCAGCAGCCCTATAAACAGGGGAGCTAACACTGAAGCTTTCTTT. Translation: CASSPINRGANTEAFF.

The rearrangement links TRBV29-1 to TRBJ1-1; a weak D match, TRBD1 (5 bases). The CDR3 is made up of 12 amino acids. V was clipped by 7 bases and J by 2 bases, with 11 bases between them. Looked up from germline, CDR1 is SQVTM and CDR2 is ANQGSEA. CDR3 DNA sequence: TGCAGCGCAAGAGACAGCAACACTGAAGCTTTCTTT. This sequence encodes CSARDSNTEAFF.

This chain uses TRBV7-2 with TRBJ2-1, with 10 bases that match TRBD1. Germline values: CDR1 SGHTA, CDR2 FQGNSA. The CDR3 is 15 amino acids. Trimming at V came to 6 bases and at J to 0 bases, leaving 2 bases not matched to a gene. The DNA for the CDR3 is TGTGCCAGCAGTAGGACAGGGGGCTCCTACAATGAGCAGTTCTTC. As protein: CASSRTGGSYNEQFF.

The CDR3 nucleotides are TGCGCCAGCAGCCAAGATTCTACAAGTCGGTATGGCTACACCTTC. This sequence encodes CASSQDSTSRYGYTF. The chain recombines TRBV4-3 with TRBJ1-2; D is uncertain. There are 15 residues in the CDR3. V was pared by 0 bases and J by 5 bases, with 13 bases between. Per the germline V gene, CDR1 is LGHNA and CDR2 is YSLEER.

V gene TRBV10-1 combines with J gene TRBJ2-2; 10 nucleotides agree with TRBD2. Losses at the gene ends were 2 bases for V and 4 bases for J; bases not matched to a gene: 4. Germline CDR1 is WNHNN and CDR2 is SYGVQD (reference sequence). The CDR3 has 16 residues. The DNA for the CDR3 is TGCGCCAGCAGTGAGAGGGTAGCGGGGGGCACCGGGGAGCTGTTTTTT. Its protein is CASSERVAGGTGELFF.